This paragraph reports one T cell receptor beta chain. Germline assignment: CDR1 MNHEY and CDR2 SVGEGT. V lost 4 bases to trimming and J lost 0 bases; unmatched junction nucleotides: 7. CDR3 length: 17 residues. This sample was taken from a study of metastatic and nonmetastatic thyroid tumors. TCRdb reanalyzed the PCR reads with MiXCR. The repertoire holds 43,000 or so clones, less than 4.5% seen once, with 8% to 10% in the top ten. No treatment of any kind had been given to any patient before thyroid surgery. Sequenced: blood. This receptor was identified in a female donor with papillary thyroid cancer or a benign thyroid nodule (not recorded which). Some clones in this sample may be carry-over from other donors' samples. The rearrangement links TRBV6-2 or TRBV6-3 to TRBJ2-3, with TRBD2 identical over 10 bases. The CDR3, as DNA: TGTGCCAGCAGTTCACTAGCGGGACCAATTAGCACAGATACGCAGTATTTT. The encoded protein is CASSSLAGPISTDTQYF.